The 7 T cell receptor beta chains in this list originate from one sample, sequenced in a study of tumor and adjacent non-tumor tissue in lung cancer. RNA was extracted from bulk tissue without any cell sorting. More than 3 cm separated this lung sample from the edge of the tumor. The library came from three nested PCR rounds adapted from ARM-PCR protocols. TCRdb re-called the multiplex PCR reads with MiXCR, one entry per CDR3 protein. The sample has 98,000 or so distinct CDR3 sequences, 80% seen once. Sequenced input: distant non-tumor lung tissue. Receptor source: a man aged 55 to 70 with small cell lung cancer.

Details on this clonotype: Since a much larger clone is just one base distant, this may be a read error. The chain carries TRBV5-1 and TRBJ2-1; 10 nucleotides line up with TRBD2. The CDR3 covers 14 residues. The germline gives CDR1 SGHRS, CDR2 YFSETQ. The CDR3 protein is CASSFLAGAYEQSF. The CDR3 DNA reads TGCGCCAGCAGCTTTCTAGCGGGAGCGTATGAGCAGTCCTTC.

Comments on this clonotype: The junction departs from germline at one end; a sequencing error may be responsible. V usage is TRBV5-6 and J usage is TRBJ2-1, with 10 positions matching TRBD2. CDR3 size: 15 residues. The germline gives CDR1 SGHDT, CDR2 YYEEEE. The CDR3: CTSSLVASGGNEQFF. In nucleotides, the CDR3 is TGTACCAGCAGTTTGGTGGCTAGCGGGGGCAATGAGCAGTTCTTC.

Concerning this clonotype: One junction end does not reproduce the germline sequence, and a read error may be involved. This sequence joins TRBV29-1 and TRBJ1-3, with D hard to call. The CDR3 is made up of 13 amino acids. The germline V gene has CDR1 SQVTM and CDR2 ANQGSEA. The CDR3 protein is CSIGEGTGNTIYF. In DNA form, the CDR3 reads TGCAGCATTGGGGAGGGTACTGGAAATACCATATATTTT.

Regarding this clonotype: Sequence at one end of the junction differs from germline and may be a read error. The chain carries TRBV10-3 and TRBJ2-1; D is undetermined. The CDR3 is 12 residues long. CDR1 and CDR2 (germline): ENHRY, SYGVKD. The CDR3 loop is CAISGVADEQSF. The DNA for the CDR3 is TGTGCCATCAGTGGGGTAGCAGATGAGCAGTCCTTC.

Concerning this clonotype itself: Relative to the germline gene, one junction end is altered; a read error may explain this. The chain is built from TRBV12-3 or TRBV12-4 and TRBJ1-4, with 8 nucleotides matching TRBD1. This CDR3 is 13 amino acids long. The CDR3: CVSRQGNGGKLFF. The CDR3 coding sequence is TGTGTCAGCAGACAGGGGAACGGGGGAAAACTGTTTTTT.

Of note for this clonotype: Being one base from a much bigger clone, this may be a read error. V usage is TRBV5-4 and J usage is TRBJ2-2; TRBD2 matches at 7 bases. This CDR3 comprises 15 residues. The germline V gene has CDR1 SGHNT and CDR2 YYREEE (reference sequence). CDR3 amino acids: CAMGRLAAGTGELFF. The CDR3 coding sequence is TGTGCTATGGGGAGGCTAGCGGCAGGCACCGGGGAGCTGTTTTTT.

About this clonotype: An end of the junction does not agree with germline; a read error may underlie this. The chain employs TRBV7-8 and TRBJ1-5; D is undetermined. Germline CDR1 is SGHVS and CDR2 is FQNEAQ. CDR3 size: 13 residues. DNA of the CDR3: TGTGCCAGCAGCTTAGACATGAGTCAGTCCCAGCATTTT. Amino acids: CASSLDMSQSQHF.